This T cell receptor (beta chain) was captured by sequencing in a study of CD8+ T cells in alopecia areata. The treatment was: oral pan-JAK inhibitor, 5-10 mg twice daily. This CDR3 comprises 13 residues. Germline CDR1 is GTSNPN and CDR2 is SVGIG (reference sequence). With 2 bases removed from V and 8 bases from J, the gap between germline ends came to 14 bases. Extracted from the samples, RNA was reverse transcribed into cDNA to serve as the sequencing template. Assay: immunoSEQ multiplex PCR; the TCRdb copy retains only in-frame clones and omits some. The sample lists hundreds of thousands of clones; approximately 72% were seen once.

The sample was CD4+ T cells sorted from blood, taken at approximately week 42, from a patient treated with tofacitinib. The chain joins TRBV30 to TRBJ2-3; TRBD2 might be the D (6 bases). The sequence was collected from a human donor with alopecia areata. CDR3 DNA: TGTGCCTGGAGTACCCGGGGAGGCCCTACGCAGTATTTT. Translation: CAWSTRGGPTQYF.